This T cell receptor beta chain comes out of a study of human T cells and chemical hapten exposure. Study details: The sensitizer, 2% DPC, was used on approximately 2 cm by approximately 2 cm of upper inner arm skin. For the approximately 25-week duration of the study, patients were given weekly doses of diphenylcyclopropenone on the scalp. The study, taken as a whole, reports: Healthy individuals' immune responses may differ from those of donors, who had alopecia.

Time point indicated: pre-sensitization, week 0. Treatment: therapeutic diphenylcyclopropenone sensitization with weekly scalp DPC. Donors were 18 to 70-year-old alopecia patients suitable for DPC. Deletions cut 1 base from V and 7 bases from J, with 13 bases between. Germline assignment: CDR1 LGHNA and CDR2 YSLEER. The CDR3 has 14 amino acids. Note on this clonotype: The antigen remains undetermined.

TCRdb re-derived calls from the RACE reads in MiXCR, one entry per CDR3 protein. The data contain roughly 100,000 distinct CDR3 sequences, 8% to 10% of them seen just once; the ten biggest clones take up less than 4.5%. This sample comprised whole blood, obtained in connection with sensitization to the hapten diphenylcyclopropenone (DPC). The receptor was derived from a woman aged 40 to 49 with alopecia areata. Some clones in this sample may be carry-over from other donors' samples. J is TRBJ1-2 and V is TRBV4-3; TRBD1 might be the D (5 bases). The DNA for the CDR3 is TGCGCCAGCAGCCAAGTTGCCGGGGCGGGTGGCTACACCTTC. Its protein is CASSQVAGAGGYTF.